Here is one TCR beta chain with its context. No cognate antigen has been identified for it. No clone much larger than this one lies a single base away; base qualities are absent. TCRbeta CDR3 regions were amplified from genomic DNA using the immunoSEQ Assay, a bias-controlled multiplex PCR. The paper's processing steps were these. The number of nucleated cells in each sample was estimated by amplification of reference gene primers within the assay. To quantify the absolute abundance of each unique TCRbeta CDR3 rearrangement, sequence reads were collapsed and filtered. For each sample, productive Simpson clonality was calculated as the square root of Simpson's diversity index across productive rearrangements. As stored in TCRdb, this immuneACCESS dataset retains in-frame rearrangements with V and J assigned. A fraction of the clones does not appear; measured against another copy, unresolved V genes explain less than half of the discrepancy, and the remainder lacks a known reason. The DNA was the basis for D and trimming; V, J and clone size are from that table. A total of 350,000 to 450,000 clones appear in this sample, around nine tenths of them only once. The ten largest clonotypes hold about 3% of the sample.

The data originate from a study of blood T cell repertoires in COVID-19 (TCRdb year 2020). Describing the broader study: Collaborator samples came from the United States, Italy and Spain and covered acute and convalescent phases of COVID-19. The samples were drawn from the first 160 participants of the ongoing ImmuneRACE study and from over a thousand subjects provided by 6 global collaborators. The repertoires were made available in a free public database intended to serve as a resource for research on the immune response to SARS-CoV-2. The prospective study material was composed of cDNA or gDNA derived from T cells, B-cell-depleted T cells, or PBMCs. Where HLA class I and class II types were available, the types were taken from metadata supplied by the sample provider, not from assay-based typing. Deeply sampled blood TCRbeta repertoires from subjects exposed to, actively infected with, or recovered from COVID-19 were included in the dataset. A de-identified subject ID, COVID-19 status, age in years and sex were almost always included in the sample metadata. General study outcomes and caveats: How much clinical and demographic metadata was included differed by source and by participant, and the metadata was provided uncurated.

The collaborating institutions used their own protocols to collect whole blood in K2EDTA tubes. Collaborator samples were shipped for TCRbeta analysis as frozen whole blood, isolated PBMCs, or DNA extracted from either sample type. The germline V gene specifies SGHTA as CDR1 and FQGNSA as CDR2. From the cysteine up to the phenylalanine, the CDR3 has a length of 15 residues. Only the CDR3 DNA stays, 45 bases, in frame from base 1. Trimming removed 5 bases from V and 1 base from J; the gene matches leave 3 bases unexplained. Specimen: peripheral blood. This chain is built from TRBV7-2 and TRBJ1-1, and 11 junction bases match TRBD1. The origin of this receptor is a human donor in a cohort sampled during active COVID-19. In nucleotides, the sequence is TGTGCCAGCAGCATGGACAGGGGGCAGAACACTGAAGCTTTCTTT. Its amino acids are CASSMDRGQNTEAFF.